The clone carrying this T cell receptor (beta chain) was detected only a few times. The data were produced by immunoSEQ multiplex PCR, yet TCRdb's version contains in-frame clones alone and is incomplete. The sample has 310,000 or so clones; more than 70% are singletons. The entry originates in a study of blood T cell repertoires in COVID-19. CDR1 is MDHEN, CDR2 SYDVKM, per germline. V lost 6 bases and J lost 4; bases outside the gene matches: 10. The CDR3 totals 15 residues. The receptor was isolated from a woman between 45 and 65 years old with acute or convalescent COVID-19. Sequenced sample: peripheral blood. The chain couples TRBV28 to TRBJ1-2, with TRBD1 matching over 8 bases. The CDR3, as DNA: TGTGCCAGCAGCTCCGGGACAGGCCCTGGCTATGGCTACACCTTC. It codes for CASSSGTGPGYGYTF.